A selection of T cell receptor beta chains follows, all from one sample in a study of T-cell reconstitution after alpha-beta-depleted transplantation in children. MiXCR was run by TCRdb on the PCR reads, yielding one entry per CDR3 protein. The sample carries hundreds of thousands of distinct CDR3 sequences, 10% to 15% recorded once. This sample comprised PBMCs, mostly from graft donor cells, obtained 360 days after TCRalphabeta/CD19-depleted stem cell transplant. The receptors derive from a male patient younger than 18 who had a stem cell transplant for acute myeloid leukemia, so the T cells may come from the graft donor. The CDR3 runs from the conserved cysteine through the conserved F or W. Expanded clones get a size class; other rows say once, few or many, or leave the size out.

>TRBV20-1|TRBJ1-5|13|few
CSIMGPSNQPQHF
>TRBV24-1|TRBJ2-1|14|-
CATSDLAGINEQFF
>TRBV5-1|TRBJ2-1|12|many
CASSLTQSAQFF
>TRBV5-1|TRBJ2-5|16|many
CASSLTGGLGQETQYF
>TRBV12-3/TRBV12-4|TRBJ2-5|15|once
CASSLSNSGQETQYF
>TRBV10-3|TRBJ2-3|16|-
CAISRTSGMQTDTQYF
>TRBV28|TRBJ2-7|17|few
CASSDLGLRDRGHEQYF
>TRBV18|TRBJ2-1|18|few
CASSPVPTLATAYNEQFF
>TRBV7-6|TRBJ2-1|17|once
CASSLAPTSGTRNEQFF
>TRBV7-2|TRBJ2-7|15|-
CASSPTGPGSYEQYF
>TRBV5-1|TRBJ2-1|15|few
CASSPAGTSYNEQFF
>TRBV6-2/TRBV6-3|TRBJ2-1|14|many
CASSRGPSYNEQFF
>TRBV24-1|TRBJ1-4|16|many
CATSDSGTGTNEKLFF
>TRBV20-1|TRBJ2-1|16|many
CSARDLAGGFYNEQFF
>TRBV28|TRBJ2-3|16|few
CASSARGRFWTDTQYF
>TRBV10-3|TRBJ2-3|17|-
CAIRTVLAGEETDTQYF
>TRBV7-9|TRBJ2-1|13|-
CASSLTSHNEQFF
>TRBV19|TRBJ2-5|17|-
CASSIGAGGPLEETQYF
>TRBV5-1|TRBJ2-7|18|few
CASSFPRRGSGRAGEQYF
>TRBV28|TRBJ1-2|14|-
CASSLRAGDYGYTF
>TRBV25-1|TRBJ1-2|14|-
CASMEAGEGYGYTF
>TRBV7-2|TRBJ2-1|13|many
CASSWGTYNEQFF